A few counts support the clone carrying this T cell receptor (beta chain). Antigen specificity is unknown. Deletions cut 2 bases from V and 5 bases from J, with 12 bases between. CDR3 length: 14 residues. Germline V gene lookup returns CDR1 SGHNT and CDR2 YENEEA. These data belong to a study of vaccination effects on CD4 cells after COVID-19. Study in general: Post-vaccine samples followed the second dose by a median of 72 days.

This table comes from immunoSEQ multiplex PCR, and its TCRdb copy is limited to in-frame clones, with some not included. The repertoire consists of 45,000 to 60,000 clones, with 60% to 75% occurring once and the leading ten covering about 6.7%. Researchers isolated CD4+ T cells once 9 to 11 days of culture had elapsed. Either the mRNA-1273 or the BNT162b2 vaccine was given to participants as two doses. The chain employs TRBV11-3 and TRBJ1-1, with D possibly being TRBD1 (5 bases). The TCR was taken from a human donor who received a COVID-19 vaccine. The input for sequencing was CD4+ T cells from PBMCs cultured without peptide, taken after COVID-19 vaccination. CDR3: CASSLNQGGTEAFF. DNA for the CDR3: TGTGCCAGCAGCTTAAATCAGGGAGGAACTGAAGCTTTCTTT.